The 29 T cell receptor beta chains given below trace back to one sample, sequenced in a study of T cells after yellow fever vaccination. TCRdb called the 5' RACE reads again in MiXCR, with one record for every CDR3 protein. The sample holds about 340,000 distinct CDR3 sequences; around 12% are singletons and the top ten take 2.5% to 3.5%. The sequencing used CD4+ T cells sorted from PBMCs, collected 15 days after the yellow fever booster vaccination. The source of these receptors is a man aged 18 to 29 who received the YFV17D yellow fever vaccine.

The chain has TRBV20-1 and TRBJ2-1; 13 nucleotides match TRBD2. Germline values: CDR1 DFQATT, CDR2 SNEGSKA (reference sequence). This CDR3 has 14 amino acids. The V gene end was trimmed by 3 bases and the J gene end by 6 bases; junction bases not matched to a gene: 2. CDR3 sequence (DNA): TGCAGTGCTAGTGGACTAGCGGGGGCCAATGAGCAGTTCTTC. Its protein is CSASGLAGANEQFF.

The chain carries TRBV9 and TRBJ2-7; D remains unclear. This CDR3 comprises 13 residues. The germline CDR1 and CDR2 sequences are SGDLS and YYNGEE. Trimming stripped 0 bases from V and 5 bases from J, with 9 bases between. The CDR3 loop is CASSVGLRDEQYF. CDR3 bases: TGTGCCAGCAGCGTAGGATTAAGGGACGAGCAGTACTTC.

The chain recombines TRBV7-8 with TRBJ1-1; D not certain. The germline V and J ends were trimmed by 2 bases and 1 base, with 8 bases remaining between them. There are 14 residues in the CDR3. CDR1 and CDR2 (germline): SGHVS, FQNEAQ. CDR3 sequence: CASSLFSGNTEAFF. For the CDR3, the DNA is TGTGCCAGCAGCTTATTTAGTGGGAACACTGAAGCTTTCTTT.

This chain connects TRBV7-8 to TRBJ2-7, with D perhaps assigned TRBD1 or TRBD2 (5 bases each). The V and J ends lost 5 bases and 4 bases respectively, with 9 bases between them. Germline loops: CDR1 SGHVS, CDR2 FQNEAQ. This CDR3 is built from 12 residues. As DNA, the CDR3 is TGTGCCAGCAGCCGGGGCCCATACGAGCAGTACTTC. This gives the protein CASSRGPYEQYF.

The gene calls are TRBV7-2 and TRBJ1-2; no reliable D call. Looked up from germline, CDR1 is SGHTA and CDR2 is FQGNSA. V dropped 3 bases and J dropped 11 bases, with 19 bases sitting between them. The CDR3 consists of 14 residues. DNA of the CDR3: TGTGCCAGCAGCTTGGACCCCGGGCCGCGACGATACACCTTC. Amino acids: CASSLDPGPRRYTF.

The chain uses TRBV7-2 and TRBJ1-1; weak D call: TRBD1 (6 bases). Germline V gene lookup returns CDR1 SGHTA and CDR2 FQGNSA. The ends were cut back, 5 bases at V and 0 bases at J, with 13 bases in the middle. This CDR3 comprises 15 residues. The CDR3 region has the DNA TGTGCCAGCAGCACCCGGGGGCGGATGAACACTGAAGCTTTCTTT. Its protein is CASSTRGRMNTEAFF.

This chain joins TRBV30 and TRBJ1-5; no reliable D call. This CDR3 is built from 13 residues. V lost 2 bases, J lost 5 bases, and 10 bases lay in between. Germline V CDR1 and CDR2: GTSNPN, SVGIG (reference sequence). The CDR3 DNA reads TGTGCCTGGAGTACACATATGGATCAGCCCCAGCATTTT. This sequence encodes CAWSTHMDQPQHF.

CDR3 loop: CSVGGLYNEKLFF. The CDR3, as DNA: TGCAGCGTTGGGGGACTGTATAATGAAAAACTGTTTTTT. The J gene is TRBJ1-4, the V gene TRBV29-1; D possibly corresponds to TRBD1 (5 bases). Germline values: CDR1 SQVTM, CDR2 ANQGSEA. This CDR3 has 13 residues. V was trimmed by 4 bases and J by 4 bases, leaving 10 bases between them.

CDR3 sequence (DNA): TGTGCCAGCAGCGTTAGCGGGGACCCACAACCCCAGCATTTT. Its protein is CASSVSGDPQPQHF. The chain combines TRBV9 with TRBJ1-5, with D perhaps matching TRBD1 (5 bases). Deletions cut 2 bases from V and 10 bases from J, with 16 bases between. The germline V gene encodes CDR1 SGDLS and CDR2 YYNGEE. This CDR3 is built from 14 residues. Using reference TRBV9 and TRBJ1-5 for the parts outside the CDR3, the full variable domain is DSGVTQTPKHLITATGQRVTLRCSPRSGDLSVYWYQQSLDQGLQFLIQYYNGEERAKGNILERFSAQQFPDLHSELNLSSLELGDSALYFCASSVSGDPQPQHFGDGTRLSIL.

In its sample, this clonotype was seen a few times. This chain uses TRBV9 with TRBJ1-1, with D hard to call. V was shortened by 2 bases and J by 4 bases, with 15 bases between the two germline ends. This CDR3 contains 15 residues. Germline lookup yields CDR1 SGDLS and CDR2 YYNGEE. The chain's CDR3 is CASSVGGGRPTEAFF. In nucleotides, the CDR3 is TGTGCCAGCAGCGTGGGCGGAGGTAGGCCCACTGAAGCTTTCTTT.

This clonotype was observed a handful of times. The chain couples TRBV7-2 to TRBJ2-1; TRBD2 matches 10 bases. Germline loops: CDR1 SGHTA, CDR2 FQGNSA. The CDR3 covers 15 residues. Losses at the gene ends were 2 bases for V and 5 bases for J; bases not matched to a gene: 3. CDR3 sequence (DNA): TGTGCCAGCAGCTTAAGCGGGGGGGCTAACAATGAGCAGTTCTTC. It translates to CASSLSGGANNEQFF.

V usage is TRBV7-3 and J usage is TRBJ2-3; TRBD1 or TRBD2 may be the D gene (5 bases each). There are 15 residues in the CDR3. V was shortened by 1 base and J by 6 bases, with 14 bases between the two germline ends. Germline values: CDR1 SGHTA, CDR2 FQGTGA. CDR3 amino acids: CASSLRDPSGDTQYF. CDR3 nucleotide sequence: TGTGCCAGCAGCTTAAGGGACCCGTCCGGCGATACGCAGTATTTT.

This clonotype was detected a few times. The CDR3 reads CATSGRLAGVNTGELFF. In nucleotides, the CDR3 is TGTGCCACCAGTGGGAGGTTAGCGGGAGTCAACACCGGGGAGCTGTTTTTT. V gene TRBV24-1 combines with J gene TRBJ2-2, with TRBD2 matching 9 bases. The trim removed 5 bases at V and 2 bases at J, leaving 8 bases unmatched. This CDR3 has 17 residues. CDR1 and CDR2 from the germline V gene are KGHDR and SFDVKD.

This clonotype was picked up a small number of times. This chain uses TRBV10-3 with TRBJ2-7; maybe TRBD1 (6 bases). The V end was cut by 5 bases, the J end by 7 bases, with 12 bases between. CDR1 and CDR2 (germline): ENHRY, SYGVKD. CDR3 length: 12 amino acids. This CDR3 is CAISIQGREQYF. The CDR3 bases are TGTGCCATCAGTATACAGGGACGGGAGCAGTACTTC.

The table lists this clonotype with a few counts. The CDR3 sequence: CASSPDGELFF. The CDR3 DNA follows: TGTGCCAGCAGCCCTGACGGGGAGCTGTTTTTT. The gene calls are TRBV6-2 or TRBV6-3 and TRBJ2-2, with D unresolved. Trimming left V 6 bases short and J 7 bases short, with 6 bases between. The germline V gene has CDR1 MNHEY and CDR2 SVGEGT. There are 11 residues in the CDR3.

This clonotype has a count of ten or more. The rearrangement links TRBV28 to TRBJ2-7; no definite D call. The germline V gene has CDR1 MDHEN and CDR2 SYDVKM. Trimming took off 6 bases at V and 3 bases at J, with 12 bases between the two ends. This CDR3 is built from 13 residues. CDR3 nucleotides: TGTGCCAGCAGGCCGTCAGAAATCTACGAGCAGTACGTC. It is translated as CASRPSEIYEQYV.

The V and J genes are TRBV28 and TRBJ1-5, with D possibly TRBD1 on 6 matching bases. The V end was cut by 6 bases, the J end by 11 bases, with 17 bases between. Germline CDR1 and CDR2: MDHEN and SYDVKM. This CDR3 is 13 amino acids long. CDR3 amino acids: CASSISGEWAQHF. In nucleotides, the CDR3 is TGTGCCAGCAGCATATCAGGGGAGTGGGCCCAGCATTTT.

This clonotype was seen at least ten times. The CDR3 spells CASSWVRDYQETQYF. In DNA, the CDR3 is TGTGCCAGCAGCTGGGTCCGGGACTATCAAGAGACCCAGTACTTC. The V gene is TRBV7-2, the J gene TRBJ2-5; 7 bases are shared with TRBD2. The V and J ends lost 4 bases and 2 bases, in that order; junction bases with no gene match: 7. The CDR3 is 15 amino acids. CDR1 is SGHTA, CDR2 FQGNSA, per germline.

V is TRBV19 and J is TRBJ2-3; the match to TRBD1 covers 9 bases. The CDR3 consists of 17 residues. Germline V gives CDR1 LNHDA, CDR2 SQIVND (reference sequence). The V gene end was trimmed by 5 bases and the J gene end by 1 base; junction bases not matched to a gene: 10. The CDR3 DNA reads as TGTGCCAGTAGTGAAACCGTCCGGGACAGGGGCACAGATACGCAGTATTTT. Translating it yields CASSETVRDRGTDTQYF.

The chain links TRBV5-6 to TRBJ1-2; tentative D call: TRBD1 (6 bases). Trimming took off 2 bases at V and 4 bases at J, with 12 bases between the two ends. There are 14 residues in the CDR3. Germline lookup yields CDR1 SGHDT and CDR2 YYEEEE. The CDR3 reads CASSFRGASYGYTF. CDR3 in DNA: TGTGCCAGCAGCTTTAGGGGGGCGAGCTATGGCTACACCTTC. Drawing the rest from reference TRBV5-6 and TRBJ1-2, the complete variable domain is DAGVTQSPTHLIKTRGQQVTLRCSPKSGHDTVSWYQQALGQGPQFIFQYYEEEERQRGNFPDRFSGHQFPNYSSELNVNALLLGDSALYLCASSFRGASYGYTFGSGTRLTVV.

This clonotype was seen a single time. The genes are TRBV9 and TRBJ2-7; 7 nucleotides line up with TRBD1. Germline lookup yields CDR1 SGDLS and CDR2 YYNGEE. Trimming at V came to 0 bases and at J to 5 bases, leaving 5 bases not matched to a gene. The CDR3 sequence is 14 residues long. The CDR3 DNA sequence: TGTGCCAGCAGCGTAGCGGACAGGTACCACGAGCAGTACTTC. As protein: CASSVADRYHEQYF. The variable domain in full, with the rest retrieved from reference TRBV9 and TRBJ2-7, is DSGVTQTPKHLITATGQRVTLRCSPRSGDLSVYWYQQSLDQGLQFLIQYYNGEERAKGNILERFSAQQFPDLHSELNLSSLELGDSALYFCASSVADRYHEQYFGPGTRLTVT.

V usage is TRBV5-1 and J usage is TRBJ1-6; D ambiguous. This CDR3 region has 15 residues. V lost 4 bases to trimming and J lost 4 bases, with 12 bases between them. Germline-derived CDR1 and CDR2 are SGHRS and YFSETQ. The CDR3 is CASSEDVTYNSPLHF. In DNA, the CDR3 is TGCGCCAGCAGCGAGGACGTAACGTATAATTCACCCCTCCACTTT.

The chain couples TRBV6-5 to TRBJ2-2, with 7 positions matching TRBD2. J was trimmed by 4 bases and V by 10 bases; bases with no gene match: 6. Per the germline V gene, CDR1 is MNHEY and CDR2 is SVGAGI. The CDR3 totals 13 residues. The CDR3: CATVRGVTGELFF. The CDR3 coding sequence is TGTGCCACCGTACGGGGGGTCACCGGGGAGCTGTTTTTT.

There are a few counts of this clonotype. V is TRBV7-2 and J is TRBJ2-7, with D perhaps TRBD2 (6 bases). The CDR3 is 15 amino acids. V was clipped by 3 bases and J by 6 bases, with 18 bases between them. From germline, CDR1 is SGHTA and CDR2 FQGNSA. The chain's CDR3 is CASSFLVSEGFEQYF. The CDR3 coding sequence is TGTGCCAGCAGCTTCCTAGTTTCGGAGGGGTTCGAGCAGTACTTC.

This clonotype was detected ten times or more. The CDR3 here is CASSPVGGNEQFF. Here the CDR3 DNA reads TGTGCCAGCAGCCCGGTGGGGGGCAATGAGCAGTTCTTC. The chain couples TRBV9 to TRBJ2-1; D may be TRBD2 (6 bases). This CDR3 region has 13 residues. The germline gives CDR1 SGDLS, CDR2 YYNGEE. With 4 bases removed from V and 6 bases from J, the gap between germline ends came to 11 bases.

The table lists this clonotype with a few counts. This sequence joins TRBV5-1 and TRBJ2-5; 9 nucleotides line up with TRBD2. The CDR3 is 14 residues long. Germline V gene data show CDR1 as SGHRS and CDR2 as YFSETQ. The trim removed 4 bases at V and 1 base at J, leaving 2 bases unmatched. CDR3: CASSGTSPQETQYF. CDR3 nucleotide sequence: TGCGCCAGCAGCGGGACTAGCCCCCAAGAGACCCAGTACTTC.

The rearrangement joins TRBV5-5 to TRBJ2-7, with D perhaps TRBD1 or TRBD2 (6 bases each). CDR3 length equals 14 residues. Per germline, CDR1 SGHKS and CDR2 YYEKEE (reference sequence). Trimming left V 4 bases short and J 5 bases short, with 16 bases between. The CDR3 loop is CASSLLQGGHEQYV. CDR3 DNA sequence: TGTGCCAGCAGCCTACTACAGGGAGGCCACGAGCAGTACGTC.

There are a few counts of this clonotype. The chain joins TRBV7-3 to TRBJ1-6; a possible D gene is TRBD1 (6 bases). CDR1 is SGHTA and CDR2 is FQGTGA in the germline V gene. This CDR3 is built from 13 residues. The V and J ends lost 4 bases and 10 bases respectively, with 11 bases between them. This chain's CDR3 is CASSSSGDSPLHF. In DNA form, the CDR3 reads TGTGCCAGCAGCTCCTCAGGGGACTCACCCCTCCACTTT.

The gene calls are TRBV5-1 and TRBJ2-5; possibly TRBD1 for D (6 bases). The germline V and J ends were trimmed by 4 bases and 0 bases, with 10 bases remaining between them. The CDR3 sequence is 14 residues long. Germline V lookup: CDR1 SGHRS, CDR2 YFSETQ. The CDR3 DNA follows: TGCGCCAGCAGCATCACAGGGTACCAAGAGACCCAGTACTTC. Protein sequence: CASSITGYQETQYF.